This TCR beta chain came from a study of blood T cell repertoires in COVID-19. The protocol was immunoSEQ multiplex PCR, while the TCRdb copy is restricted to in-frame clones and leaves out a portion. The sample shows hundreds of thousands of clones, 89% of them seen only once. V dropped 1 base and J dropped 4 bases, with 10 bases sitting between them. The CDR3 length is 14 residues. Germline lookup yields CDR1 LGHNT and CDR2 FRNRAP. This clonotype was obtained from a woman in her forties who had recovered from COVID-19. The genes are TRBV12-5 and TRBJ1-2, with D maybe TRBD1 (5 bases). Sequenced sample: PBMCs or T cells enriched from blood (not recorded which). The CDR3 coding sequence is TGTGCTAGTGGTTTGGACAGGCTTGGCTATGGCTACACCTTC. Its translation: CASGLDRLGYGYTF.